The T cell receptor beta chain under discussion was sequenced for a study of OX40 agonist ivuxolimab in advanced cancers. Looking at the study overall: Patients were infused with ivuxolimab every 2 weeks at 0.01 to 10 mg/kg. Study results and limitations: Clonal expansion was seen in CD4+ and CD8+ blood T cells by week 6 at 0.1 to 3.0 mg/kg. Among the lowest levels of clonal expansion were found in partial responders at 0.1-3.0 mg/kg. Antigen specificity was not determined for the expanded peripheral T cells.

With respect to this clone: What it binds is unknown.

The repertoire was sequenced with immunoSEQ multiplex PCR; TCRdb's copy has only in-frame clones and lacks some. The sample lists tens of thousands of clones, roughly 85% occurring once. Germline V gives CDR1 PRHDT, CDR2 FYEKMQ (reference sequence). The CDR3 runs to 14 residues. With 2 bases clipped from V and 4 bases from J, the junction kept 4 bases outside the gene matches. The sequence derives from an adult with an advanced solid tumor such as melanoma, head and neck, liver or kidney cancer. The chain couples TRBV13 to TRBJ1-2; 7 bases map to TRBD1. The sequenced sample was CD4+ or CD8+ T cells sorted from blood, obtained in a trial of the OX40 agonist ivuxolimab. This CDR3 is CASSLRGGLYGYTF. CDR3 DNA sequence: TGTGCCAGCAGCTTAAGAGGGGGCCTCTATGGCTACACCTTC.